The rows below give T cell receptor beta chains drawn from one sample of a study of T cells after yellow fever vaccination. TCRdb reanalysed the 5' RACE reads using MiXCR and keeps one entry per CDR3 protein. The sample has about 350,000 distinct CDR3 sequences, 12% seen once. The sample in question was CD4+ T cells sorted from PBMCs, obtained 15 days after the yellow fever booster vaccination. All receptors derive from a young man who received the YFV17D yellow fever vaccine. CDR3s include the opening cysteine and the closing phenylalanine or tryptophan. The order of the fields is CDR3 length, J gene, V gene, CDR3 protein.

cdr3_length: 17
j_call: TRBJ2-3
v_call: TRBV4-1
cdr3_aa: CASSQDRGGAVADTQYF

cdr3_length: 13
j_call: TRBJ1-1
v_call: TRBV29-1
cdr3_aa: CSVEEWQNTEAFF

cdr3_length: 13
j_call: TRBJ2-3
v_call: TRBV4-3
cdr3_aa: CASSQPGLDTQYF

cdr3_length: 12
j_call: TRBJ1-2
v_call: TRBV30
cdr3_aa: CAHSNGGRGYTF

cdr3_length: 15
j_call: TRBJ1-1
v_call: TRBV7-9
cdr3_aa: CASSPLTGRNTEAFF

cdr3_length: 16
j_call: TRBJ2-2
v_call: TRBV27
cdr3_aa: CASKGLAGANTGELFF

cdr3_length: 15
j_call: TRBJ1-3
v_call: TRBV5-4
cdr3_aa: CASSLPQGAGNTIYF

cdr3_length: 15
j_call: TRBJ2-1
v_call: TRBV19
cdr3_aa: CASSIGGTSFVEQFF

cdr3_length: 15
j_call: TRBJ1-2
v_call: TRBV18
cdr3_aa: CASSPGAEANYGYTF

cdr3_length: 15
j_call: TRBJ2-4
v_call: TRBV10-2
cdr3_aa: CASSESQLAKNIQYF

cdr3_length: 15
j_call: TRBJ2-3
v_call: TRBV5-5
cdr3_aa: CASSRTGTGIHPQYF

cdr3_length: 16
j_call: TRBJ1-4
v_call: TRBV19
cdr3_aa: CASTTNGRGRDEKLFF

cdr3_length: 14
j_call: TRBJ2-3
v_call: TRBV5-1
cdr3_aa: CASSLEGQFDTQYF

cdr3_length: 16
j_call: TRBJ1-1
v_call: TRBV29-1
cdr3_aa: CSAAGGRGGRPAEAFF

cdr3_length: 12
j_call: TRBJ2-2
v_call: TRBV6-5
cdr3_aa: CASSYRTGELFF

cdr3_length: 15
j_call: TRBJ2-3
v_call: TRBV5-1
cdr3_aa: CASSLAPPRGDTQYF

cdr3_length: 14
j_call: TRBJ1-6
v_call: TRBV25-1
cdr3_aa: CASSTWLTNSPLHF

cdr3_length: 13
j_call: TRBJ2-3
v_call: TRBV29-1
cdr3_aa: CSVPTNQADTQYF

cdr3_length: 11
j_call: TRBJ2-2
v_call: TRBV4-2
cdr3_aa: CASSEAGELFF

cdr3_length: 15
j_call: TRBJ2-3
v_call: TRBV9
cdr3_aa: CASSVGQGPTDTQYF

cdr3_length: 15
j_call: TRBJ1-1
v_call: TRBV5-1
cdr3_aa: CASSLLDPADPGAFF

cdr3_length: 17
j_call: TRBJ2-3
v_call: TRBV4-2
cdr3_aa: CASSPPALRASTDTQYF

cdr3_length: 15
j_call: TRBJ1-2
v_call: TRBV5-5
cdr3_aa: CASNRITNRESGYTF

cdr3_length: 14
j_call: TRBJ1-2
v_call: TRBV6-1
cdr3_aa: CASSEAVWDYGYTF

cdr3_length: 16
j_call: TRBJ2-7
v_call: TRBV4-3
cdr3_aa: CASSPGGTGGAYELYF

cdr3_length: 15
j_call: TRBJ2-2
v_call: TRBV12-3/TRBV12-4
cdr3_aa: CASSLAQGLGGELFF

cdr3_length: 14
j_call: TRBJ2-3
v_call: TRBV7-6
cdr3_aa: CASSPSPATDTQYF

cdr3_length: 13
j_call: TRBJ2-5
v_call: TRBV28
cdr3_aa: CASRSGGQETQYF

cdr3_length: 12
j_call: TRBJ1-1
v_call: TRBV6-2/TRBV6-3
cdr3_aa: CTLTGLNTEAFF

cdr3_length: 14
j_call: TRBJ2-3
v_call: TRBV12-3/TRBV12-4
cdr3_aa: CASSSSGGVNTQYF

cdr3_length: 13
j_call: TRBJ1-5
v_call: TRBV30
cdr3_aa: CAWTVAGNQPQHF

cdr3_length: 17
j_call: TRBJ1-6
v_call: TRBV20-1
cdr3_aa: CSARDPQGSSYNSPLHF

cdr3_length: 14
j_call: TRBJ2-3
v_call: TRBV24-1
cdr3_aa: CATSQDSSTDTQYF

cdr3_length: 20
j_call: TRBJ1-1
v_call: TRBV5-1
cdr3_aa: CASSFRTFRTAINRDTEAFF

cdr3_length: 14
j_call: TRBJ2-3
v_call: TRBV7-8
cdr3_aa: CASRRGADTDTQYF

cdr3_length: 15
j_call: TRBJ2-2
v_call: TRBV5-1
cdr3_aa: CASSLDGQGTGELFF

cdr3_length: 14
j_call: TRBJ2-3
v_call: TRBV7-2
cdr3_aa: CASSQSGGIDTQYF

cdr3_length: 15
j_call: TRBJ2-5
v_call: TRBV4-2
cdr3_aa: CASSGSGASQETQYF

cdr3_length: 15
j_call: TRBJ2-3
v_call: TRBV18
cdr3_aa: CASSPSTSAADTQYF

cdr3_length: 15
j_call: TRBJ1-2
v_call: TRBV10-3
cdr3_aa: CAIGRRMASDYGYTF

cdr3_length: 15
j_call: TRBJ2-3
v_call: TRBV7-9
cdr3_aa: CASSGGGVSGDTQYF

cdr3_length: 15
j_call: TRBJ1-6
v_call: TRBV27
cdr3_aa: CASSFLGGKDSPLHF

cdr3_length: 12
j_call: TRBJ1-4
v_call: TRBV28
cdr3_aa: CASSLSAGYLFF

cdr3_length: 12
j_call: TRBJ2-5
v_call: TRBV12-3/TRBV12-4
cdr3_aa: CASSFWEGTQYF

cdr3_length: 15
j_call: TRBJ2-3
v_call: TRBV27
cdr3_aa: CASSFKDGSTDTQYF

cdr3_length: 13
j_call: TRBJ2-3
v_call: TRBV19
cdr3_aa: CASKWDATDTQYF

cdr3_length: 14
j_call: TRBJ2-4
v_call: TRBV9
cdr3_aa: CASSPTGSSDIQYF

cdr3_length: 14
j_call: TRBJ1-5
v_call: TRBV20-1
cdr3_aa: CSARPGGGNQPQHF